A selection of T cell receptor beta chains follows, all from one sample in a study of identical twins. Using its own MiXCR run on the 5' RACE reads, TCRdb lists one record per CDR3 protein. Among roughly 250,000 distinct CDR3 sequences listed, about 7.3% were seen once. In addition, the sample was reused for a study of yellow fever vaccine responses in identical twins.

The specimen sequenced was memory (CD45RO+) T cells sorted from blood. The receptor set was obtained from a woman younger than 30 in good health. Each CDR3 is given with its conserved first and last residue. A D gene is named only where the DNA matches it firmly. A clone size is listed for some rows: how often the clone was seen (once, few, many), or a class if it is expanded.

size: few
D: NA
V: TRBV6-2/TRBV6-3
J: TRBJ2-1
DNA: TGTGCCAGCAGGTCTTCCGACTCACAGGGAAGAATCAATGAGCAGTTCTTC
CDR3: CASRSSDSQGRINEQFF

size: many
D: NA
V: TRBV20-1
J: TRBJ1-2
DNA: TGCAGTGCTAGAGTTGTGGTCTATGGCTACACCTTC
CDR3: CSARVVVYGYTF

size: many
D: NA
V: TRBV6-2/TRBV6-3
J: TRBJ2-1
DNA: TGTGCCAGTATCCCCAGTCCGGGACGGAGAAATGAGCAGTTCTTC
CDR3: CASIPSPGRRNEQFF

size: NA
D: TRBD1
V: TRBV20-1
J: TRBJ1-2
DNA: TGCAGTGCTAGCGCAGGGGGATATGGCTACACCTTC
CDR3: CSASAGGYGYTF

size: many
D: NA
V: TRBV28
J: TRBJ2-3
DNA: TGTGCCAGCAGGGCGGGGGCAAGCACAGATACGCAGTATTTT
CDR3: CASRAGASTDTQYF

size: few
D: NA
V: TRBV12-3/TRBV12-4
J: TRBJ1-6
DNA: TGTGCCAGCAGTTTTCTTACAGAAACATATAATTCACCCCTCCACTTT
CDR3: CASSFLTETYNSPLHF

size: NA
D: TRBD1
V: TRBV20-1
J: TRBJ2-2
DNA: TGCAGTGCTAGAGACCGAGACCGACAGGGGGCGAGTGCCGGGGAGCTGTTTTTT
CDR3: CSARDRDRQGASAGELFF

size: few
D: NA
V: TRBV29-1
J: TRBJ1-1
DNA: TGCAGCGTCTGGGGGCTGGGAACTGAAGCTTTCTTT
CDR3: CSVWGLGTEAFF

size: many
D: TRBD1
V: TRBV7-2
J: TRBJ2-1
DNA: TGTGCCAGCAGCTTGTCGACAGGGACGAATGAGCAGTTCTTC
CDR3: CASSLSTGTNEQFF

size: NA
D: NA
V: TRBV7-8
J: TRBJ2-1
DNA: TGTGCCAGCAGCTACTATGGCCCAGGGTACAATGAGCAGTTCTTC
CDR3: CASSYYGPGYNEQFF

size: many
D: NA
V: TRBV6-4
J: TRBJ2-3
DNA: TGTGCCAGCAGTGACTCGTTGCGGGCTAACAGGCACACAGATACGCAGTATTTT
CDR3: CASSDSLRANRHTDTQYF

size: NA
D: NA
V: TRBV19
J: TRBJ2-6
DNA: TGTGCCAGCCGCCGACGGCCAGCGTGGGCCAACGTCCTGACTTTC
CDR3: CASRRRPAWANVLTF

size: few
D: TRBD1
V: TRBV5-8
J: TRBJ1-1
DNA: TGTGCCAGCAGCTTGGGGGGGACAGCTGAAGCTTTCTTT
CDR3: CASSLGGTAEAFF

size: NA
D: NA
V: TRBV6-1
J: TRBJ1-1
DNA: TGTGCCAGCAGTGAACTTCAGGTGTTCTCACCTGAAGCTTTCTTT
CDR3: CASSELQVFSPEAFF

size: many
D: TRBD1
V: TRBV4-1
J: TRBJ1-2
DNA: TGCGCCAGCAGCCAAGATGTGACAGGGGGTTACTATGGCTACACCTTC
CDR3: CASSQDVTGGYYGYTF

size: many
D: NA
V: TRBV5-1
J: TRBJ2-1
DNA: TGCGCCAGCAGCTTACTAGCGTCCGGGGGCGGTGAGCAGTTCTTC
CDR3: CASSLLASGGGEQFF

size: NA
D: NA
V: TRBV23-1
J: TRBJ1-3
DNA: TGCGCCAGCAGTCCTTATCGGGGAAACACCATATATTTT
CDR3: CASSPYRGNTIYF

size: once
D: NA
V: TRBV7-3
J: TRBJ2-5
DNA: TGTGCCAGCAGCCCAGGGCAGGGGCAGACCCAGTACTTC
CDR3: CASSPGQGQTQYF